This T cell receptor (beta chain) was retrieved from a study of T cell responses to AZD1222 COVID-19 vaccine. Study context: Second-dose groups at about 4 or about 12 weeks were pooled. Study-wide findings and caveats: The donors showed a predominance of white British ancestry and of females, with possible underestimation of clonal diversity. Nearly half of spike-specific TCRs reportedly go after variant regions that carry no mutations. CD4 TCRs linked to vaccination spanned spike, dominating at 160-218 and 743-854.

Sequenced by immunoSEQ multiplex PCR; TCRdb stores in-frame clones only, minus some. The sample yields 96,000 or so clones, roughly nine tenths seen once. Of note for this clone: As yet, its antigen is unknown. This sample includes further DNA sequences coding for the same CDR3.

The sequence was collected from an adult in good health. The specimen was peripheral blood, collected on day 0 of AZD1222 vaccination.

The CDR3 region is CASSPDRSYGYTF. The CDR3 DNA is TGTGCCAGCAGCCCGGACAGGTCCTATGGCTACACCTTC. J is TRBJ1-2 and V is TRBV11-2, with 7 bases lining up with TRBD1. The CDR3 is 13 residues long. Germline lookup yields CDR1 SGHAT and CDR2 FQNNGV. The ends lost 5 bases at V and 4 bases at J; junction bases unmatched: 4. Filled out from reference TRBV11-2 and TRBJ1-2, the complete variable domain reads EAGVAQSPRYKIIEKRQSVAFWCNPISGHATLYWYQQILGQGPKLLIQFQNNGVVDDSQLPKDRFSAERLKGVDSTLKIQPAKLEDSAVYLCASSPDRSYGYTFGSGTRLTVV.